These 26 T cell receptor beta chains share one sample of origin, sequenced in a study of human T cells and chemical hapten exposure. One entry per CDR3 protein results from TCRdb running MiXCR on the RACE reads. This repertoire shows tens of thousands of distinct CDR3 sequences, around 11% found once; its top ten account for roughly 6.1%. As for time point: pre-sensitization, week 0. The sample's treatment: therapeutic diphenylcyclopropenone sensitization with weekly scalp DPC. The input for sequencing was whole blood, taken in connection with sensitization to the hapten diphenylcyclopropenone (DPC). All receptors come from a young woman with alopecia areata. Some clones in this sample may be carry-over from other donors' samples.

The sample holds many counts of this clonotype. The J gene is TRBJ1-5, the V gene TRBV27; D gene ambiguous. Germline CDR1 MNHEY, CDR2 SMNVEV (reference sequence). This CDR3 region has 15 residues. The V and J ends lost 7 bases and 0 bases respectively, with 13 bases between them. The CDR3 spells CASNPEAYSNQPQHF. The CDR3 region has the DNA TGTGCCAGCAACCCCGAGGCGTATAGCAATCAGCCCCAGCATTTT.

This clonotype was counted many times. The chain links TRBV7-9 to TRBJ1-2, with D perhaps matching TRBD1 (5 bases). V lost 5 bases and J lost 7, with 11 bases in between. This CDR3 region has 12 residues. In germline, CDR1 is SEHNR, CDR2 FQNEAQ (reference sequence). CDR3 region: CASSPTDLGYTF. For the CDR3, the DNA is TGTGCCAGCAGCCCGACAGATCTTGGCTACACCTTC.

The chain joins TRBV28 to TRBJ2-2; TRBD1 or TRBD2 may be the D gene (5 bases each). V lost 3 bases, J lost 1 base, and 9 bases lay in between. There are 15 residues in the CDR3. The germline CDR1 and CDR2 sequences are MDHEN and SYDVKM. This CDR3 reads CASSLGTLNTGELFF. Written as DNA, the CDR3 is TGTGCCAGCAGTTTGGGGACCCTGAACACCGGGGAGCTGTTTTTT.

The sample holds many counts of this clonotype. The J gene is TRBJ2-5, the V gene TRBV20-1; 8 bases line up with TRBD2. The CDR3 is 14 amino acids. The junction had 15 bases not matched to a gene; V was cut back by 8 bases and J by 7 bases. Germline V lookup: CDR1 DFQATT, CDR2 SNEGSKA (reference sequence). The CDR3 sequence is CSRNGAGAIGTQYF. The CDR3 DNA sequence: TGCAGTCGAAACGGAGCGGGAGCGATCGGGACCCAGTACTTC.

This clonotype was found many times. The rearrangement uses TRBV7-6 and TRBJ2-2; 8 positions match TRBD1. The germline V gene has CDR1 SGHVS and CDR2 FNYEAQ. The J segment lost 6 bases and the V segment lost 2 bases, leaving 2 bases of the junction unmatched. There are 14 residues in the CDR3. The CDR3 loop is CASSLRTGSGELFF. DNA for the CDR3: TGTGCCAGCAGCTTAAGGACAGGGTCCGGGGAGCTGTTTTTT.

This clonotype has only a few counts. The chain recombines TRBV7-9 with TRBJ2-3, with 11 bases aligning to TRBD2. From germline, CDR1 is SEHNR and CDR2 FQNEAQ (reference sequence). Trimming at V came to 4 bases and at J to 2 bases, leaving 2 bases not matched to a gene. The CDR3 runs 15 residues. The CDR3 spells CASSWGLADTDTQYF. The CDR3 DNA reads TGTGCCAGCAGCTGGGGACTAGCGGACACAGATACGCAGTATTTT.

This clonotype has a handful of counts. V gene TRBV29-1 combines with J gene TRBJ1-2, with 7 bases matching TRBD1. CDR1 is SQVTM and CDR2 is ANQGSEA in the germline V gene. The CDR3 runs 16 residues. Losses at the gene ends were 5 bases for V and 5 bases for J; bases not matched to a gene: 17. The CDR3 loop reads CSVPRQGGRSRYGYTF. In nucleotides, the CDR3 is TGCAGCGTTCCCCGCCAGGGGGGAAGATCACGGTATGGCTACACCTTC.

This clonotype was counted many times. DNA for the CDR3: TGCGCCAGCAGCTCCGACCCGAATGCAGATACGCAGTATTTT. Amino acid sequence: CASSSDPNADTQYF. V gene TRBV5-1 combines with J gene TRBJ2-3; D gene uncertain. This CDR3 region has 14 residues. From germline, CDR1 is SGHRS and CDR2 YFSETQ. Trimming cost V 3 bases and J 4 bases, with 12 bases left between them.

J is TRBJ2-5 and V is TRBV9; 9 bases line up with TRBD2. Germline V lookup: CDR1 SGDLS, CDR2 YYNGEE. The CDR3 sequence is 16 residues long. With 0 bases clipped from V and 1 base from J, the junction kept 4 bases outside the gene matches. The CDR3 nucleotides read TGTGCCAGCAGCGTAGGAGTAGCGGGAGTCCAAGAGACCCAGTACTTC. Its translation: CASSVGVAGVQETQYF. The entire variable domain, with the rest obtained from reference TRBV9 and TRBJ2-5, is as follows: DSGVTQTPKHLITATGQRVTLRCSPRSGDLSVYWYQQSLDQGLQFLIQYYNGEERAKGNILERFSAQQFPDLHSELNLSSLELGDSALYFCASSVGVAGVQETQYFGPGTRLLVL.

This clonotype was counted a few times. The chain couples TRBV7-3 to TRBJ2-3; 7 bases map to TRBD1. The CDR3 contains 15 residues. Per the germline V gene, CDR1 is SGHTA and CDR2 is FQGTGA. Losses at the gene ends were 4 bases for V and 0 bases for J; bases not matched to a gene: 4. The CDR3 nucleotides are TGTGCCAGCAGCTCGGACAGGCGAAGCACAGATACGCAGTATTTT. Residues: CASSSDRRSTDTQYF.

Of note for this clonotype: Without the conserved terminal phenylalanine or tryptophan, this CDR3 likely stems from a read error. V is TRBV4-2 and J is TRBJ2-7, with 11 positions matching TRBD2. The CDR3 has 15 residues. V lost 0 bases, J lost 3 bases, and 1 base stayed unmatched. The germline gives CDR1 LGHNA, CDR2 YNFKEQ. This chain's CDR3 is CASSQEGTSGYEQYI. DNA of the CDR3: TGTGCCAGCAGCCAAGAGGGGACTAGCGGCTACGAGCAGTACATC.

This clonotype was picked up many times. This rearrangement joins TRBV7-9 to TRBJ2-7; 10 nucleotides agree with TRBD1. CDR3 length equals 14 residues. Germline lookup yields CDR1 SEHNR and CDR2 FQNEAQ (reference sequence). With 3 bases clipped from V and 6 bases from J, the junction kept 5 bases outside the gene matches. The CDR3 is CASSLMTGGTEQYF. As DNA, the CDR3 is TGTGCCAGCAGCTTGATGACAGGGGGCACCGAGCAGTACTTC.

Ten or more counts support this clonotype. The chain carries TRBV6-5 and TRBJ2-3; D possibly corresponds to TRBD2 (6 bases). The CDR3 has 16 residues. Deletions cut 3 bases from V and 1 base from J, with 14 bases between. Germline lookup yields CDR1 MNHEY and CDR2 SVGAGI. CDR3 residues: CASSYRGGMGTDTQYF. The CDR3, as DNA: TGTGCCAGCAGTTATCGGGGCGGGATGGGCACAGATACGCAGTATTTT.

The chain couples TRBV7-9 to TRBJ2-7, with a tentative D call TRBD1 (6 bases). The CDR3 runs to 12 residues. With 5 bases removed from V and 4 bases from J, the gap between germline ends came to 9 bases. Germline V gene sequence: CDR1 SEHNR, CDR2 FQNEAQ (reference sequence). CDR3 DNA sequence: TGTGCCAGCAGCGGTGACAGGTACGAGCAGTACTTC. This gives the protein CASSGDRYEQYF.

This clonotype was recorded a few times. The rearrangement joins TRBV6-2 or TRBV6-3 to TRBJ2-1, with 9 bases lining up with TRBD1. Trimming at V came to 6 bases and at J to 3 bases, leaving 9 bases not matched to a gene. The CDR3 runs to 16 residues. Germline V CDR1 and CDR2: MNHEY, SVGEGT. The DNA of the CDR3 is TGTGCCAGCAGCCCACAGGGACAGGGAAACTACAATGAGCAGTTCTTC. It codes for CASSPQGQGNYNEQFF.

The table lists this clonotype with many counts. The chain carries TRBV7-2 and TRBJ2-3; perhaps TRBD1 as D (5 bases). This CDR3 is built from 14 residues. V gave up 3 bases and J gave up 2 bases, with 9 bases separating them. Germline V lookup: CDR1 SGHTA, CDR2 FQGNSA. CDR3 DNA sequence: TGTGCCAGCAGCTTCGGTGGGGCCACAGATACGCAGTATTTT. Its protein is CASSFGGATDTQYF.

The chain employs TRBV7-9 and TRBJ2-3; no clear D. CDR1 and CDR2 from the germline V gene are SEHNR and FQNEAQ (reference sequence). V shed 8 bases and J shed 1 base, with 10 bases lying between them. The CDR3 is 13 amino acids. This CDR3 reads CASGLLGTDTQYF. The DNA for the CDR3 is TGTGCCAGCGGTCTATTGGGCACAGATACGCAGTATTTT.

This clonotype has a count of ten or more. The J gene is TRBJ2-4, the V gene TRBV6-6; perhaps D is TRBD1 or TRBD2 (5 bases each). This CDR3 comprises 12 residues. Per germline, CDR1 MNHNY and CDR2 SVGAGI (reference sequence). Trimming removed 1 base at V and 8 bases at J, with 6 bases between. The CDR3 loop reads CASSYLGDIQYF. CDR3 DNA: TGTGCCAGCAGTTACTTGGGGGACATTCAGTACTTC.

Points on this clonotype: The junction differs from germline at one of its ends, possibly a read error. The genes are TRBV28 and TRBJ2-5; weak D call: TRBD1 (6 bases). CDR1 MDHEN and CDR2 SYDVKM come from the germline V gene. The CDR3 length is 11 residues. CDR3 nucleotide sequence: TGTGCCAGCAGCACAGGGCCCTTGAGTTGTTTC. This gives the protein CASSTGPLSCF.

The chain's CDR3 is CASSYGIAIGEQYF. CDR3 sequence (DNA): TGTGCCAGCAGTTACGGGATTGCTATTGGTGAGCAGTACTTC. This sequence joins TRBV6-6 and TRBJ2-7; the D is unclear. Germline CDR1 reads MNHNY; CDR2 reads SVGAGI (reference sequence). The CDR3 has 14 amino acids. Trimming pared 2 bases from V and 7 bases from J, leaving 15 bases between.

In its sample, this clonotype was seen many times. The chain is built from TRBV10-3 and TRBJ2-3, with 7 nucleotides matching TRBD1. The CDR3 loop spans 14 amino acids. CDR1 and CDR2 (germline): ENHRY, SYGVKD. V lost 4 bases to trimming and J lost 3 bases; unmatched junction nucleotides: 4. The CDR3, as DNA: TGTGCCATCAGTGGGACAGGAGCAACAGATACGCAGTATTTT. It encodes CAISGTGATDTQYF.

This clonotype has more than one count but fewer than ten. The chain carries TRBV15 and TRBJ2-1; D not certain. The CDR3 length is 12 residues. Germline assignment: CDR1 LNHNV and CDR2 YYDKDF (reference sequence). Trimming cost V 0 bases and J 15 bases, with 12 bases left between them. For the CDR3, the DNA is TGTGCCACCAGCAGAGATCTCGTCTACAGGTTCTTC. Its protein is CATSRDLVYRFF.

This clonotype was recorded at least ten times. V gene TRBV12-3 or TRBV12-4 combines with J gene TRBJ2-3; 8 bases match TRBD2. This CDR3 is built from 14 residues. The J segment lost 4 bases and the V segment lost 7 bases, leaving 7 bases of the junction unmatched. Here the CDR3 reads CASMGAGGADTQYF. CDR3 nucleotides: TGTGCCAGCATGGGGGCGGGAGGTGCAGATACGCAGTATTTT.

The chain uses TRBV6-6 and TRBJ1-2; D is perhaps TRBD1 (5 bases). V was clipped by 0 bases and J by 0 bases, with 17 bases between them. Per germline, CDR1 MNHNY and CDR2 SVGAGI (reference sequence). The CDR3 consists of 18 residues. CDR3 sequence reads: CASSYSPEEGPPNYGYTF. Here the CDR3 DNA reads TGTGCCAGCAGTTACTCGCCCGAGGAGGGGCCCCCTAACTATGGCTACACCTTC.

The chain recombines TRBV18 with TRBJ1-6; the match to TRBD1 covers 10 bases. Germline V gene lookup returns CDR1 KGHSH and CDR2 LQKENI. There are 15 residues in the CDR3. The trim removed 3 bases at V and 7 bases at J, leaving 3 bases unmatched. The CDR3 here is CASSPAGQGNSPLHF. The CDR3 DNA reads TGTGCCAGCTCACCTGCGGGACAGGGGAATTCACCCCTCCACTTT.

This clonotype was seen more than once but under ten times. The chain uses TRBV5-5 and TRBJ2-1, with TRBD2 identical over 9 bases. J was trimmed by 1 base and V by 0 bases; bases with no gene match: 2. Germline-derived CDR1 and CDR2 are SGHKS and YYEKEE (reference sequence). The CDR3 loop spans 16 amino acids. CDR3 in amino acids: CASSLALAGSYNEQFF. The CDR3 region has the DNA TGTGCCAGCAGCTTGGCCCTAGCGGGGTCCTACAATGAGCAGTTCTTC.